This is a list of T cell receptor beta chains from one sample in a study of cytomegalovirus exposure and HLA in healthy donors. Profiled with immunoSEQ multiplex PCR; TCRdb holds only in-frame clones, not every one. The sample holds approximately 150,000 clones; around 80% are singletons and the top ten take about 1.6%. The source material was PBMCs. The origin of the receptors is a woman aged 18-30 years in good health and CMV-seronegative. CDR3s include the opening cysteine and the closing phenylalanine or tryptophan. The D gene is left open where the match is weak. A clone size is listed for some rows: how often the clone was seen (once, few, many), or a class if it is expanded.

TRBJ2-7,NA,NA,TRBV7-2,CASSLVGRGDPYEQYF,TGTGCCAGCAGCTTAGTTGGGCGGGGCGATCCCTACGAGCAGTACTTC
TRBJ1-1,few,TRBD1,TRBV5-4,CASSPDRGNTEAFF,TGTGCCAGCAGCCCTGACAGGGGGAACACTGAAGCTTTCTTT
TRBJ2-1,NA,NA,TRBV7-9,CASSTPSGASRDNEQFF,TGTGCCAGCAGCACTCCTTCGGGAGCTTCGCGGGACAATGAGCAGTTCTTC
TRBJ2-7,NA,NA,TRBV5-6,CASSSPRDSVDEQYF,TGTGCCAGCAGCTCCCCCCGGGACTCTGTCGACGAGCAGTACTTC
TRBJ2-7,few,TRBD2,TRBV30,CAWNPGLAGDHEQYF,TGTGCCTGGAACCCGGGACTAGCGGGAGACCACGAGCAGTACTTC
TRBJ1-1,NA,NA,TRBV6-1,CASSELSQGSTEAFF,TGTGCCAGCAGTGAATTGTCACAGGGTAGTACTGAAGCTTTCTTT
TRBJ2-7,NA,NA,TRBV30,CAWSQLGQSFAEQYF,TGTGCCTGGAGCCAACTAGGACAGAGCTTCGCGGAGCAGTACTTC
TRBJ2-5,NA,TRBD1,TRBV5-1,CASSPQWTGAETQYF,TGCGCCAGCAGCCCTCAATGGACAGGTGCAGAGACCCAGTACTTC
TRBJ1-1,NA,TRBD1,TRBV9,CASSAGTGVGGTEAFF,TGTGCCAGCAGCGCCGGGACAGGGGTTGGTGGCACTGAAGCTTTCTTT
TRBJ2-5,NA,TRBD2,TRBV30,CAWISRAGVRETQYF,TGTGCCTGGATTTCTCGAGCGGGAGTACGAGAGACCCAGTACTTC
TRBJ1-5,NA,NA,TRBV6-6,CASSSPGRGSNQPQHF,TGTGCCAGCAGTTCCCCGGGGAGGGGCAGCAATCAGCCCCAGCATTTT
TRBJ1-4,NA,TRBD1,TRBV18,CASSEDRGGEKLFF,TGTGCCAGCTCCGAAGACAGGGGTGGTGAAAAACTGTTTTTT
TRBJ2-7,NA,NA,TRBV5-1,CASSLGQSYEQYF,TGCGCCAGCAGCTTGGGTCAGTCCTACGAGCAGTACTTC
TRBJ1-1,few,NA,TRBV2,CASSRDTAEAFF,TGTGCCAGCAGTCGAGACACGGCCGAAGCTTTCTTT
TRBJ1-1,NA,NA,TRBV5-1,CASSWVGAEAFF,TGCGCCAGCAGCTGGGTCGGGGCTGAAGCTTTCTTT
TRBJ2-7,NA,TRBD2,TRBV28,CASRIPLRRGAGYEQYF,TGTGCCAGCAGGATCCCCCTCCGGCGGGGGGCAGGGTACGAGCAGTACTTC
TRBJ2-2,NA,NA,TRBV14,CASSQAPDIPNTGELFF,TGTGCCAGCAGCCAAGCTCCCGACATACCGAACACCGGGGAGCTGTTTTTT
TRBJ2-1,NA,TRBD1,TRBV5-1,CASSLDRTGDYNEQFF,TGCGCCAGCAGCTTGGATAGGACAGGGGACTACAATGAGCAGTTCTTC
TRBJ1-2,NA,TRBD1,TRBV13,CASSSGTGDRNYGYTF,TGTGCCAGCAGCTCCGGGACAGGGGATCGGAACTATGGCTACACCTTC
TRBJ2-6,NA,NA,TRBV5-1,CASSLLRDSYSGANVLTF,TGCGCCAGCAGCTTGCTGAGGGACTCGTACTCTGGGGCCAACGTCCTGACTTTC
TRBJ1-1,NA,NA,TRBV5-6,CASSLIDRGTEAFF,TGTGCCAGCAGCTTGATAGACAGAGGCACTGAAGCTTTCTTT
TRBJ2-1,NA,NA,TRBV4-2,CASSQVLGLWYNYEQFF,TGTGCCAGCAGCCAGGTCCTGGGCCTTTGGTACAATTATGAGCAGTTCTTC
TRBJ1-6,few,TRBD1,TRBV27,CASGFRGNSPLHF,TGTGCCAGCGGATTCAGGGGGAATTCACCCCTCCACTTT
TRBJ2-7,NA,NA,TRBV13,CASSPRQGILGEQYF,TGTGCCAGCAGCCCTCGCCAGGGTATTTTGGGCGAGCAGTACTTC
TRBJ2-3,NA,TRBD2,TRBV27,CASSFLRREGTDTQYF,TGTGCCAGCAGTTTTTTACGGCGGGAGGGTACAGATACGCAGTATTTT
TRBJ2-2,NA,NA,TRBV6-5,CASSPGAGGELFF,TGTGCCAGCAGCCCGGGAGCAGGCGGGGAGCTGTTTTTT
TRBJ1-5,NA,NA,TRBV4-1,CASSQDGSGGNQPQHF,TGCGCCAGCAGCCAAGACGGGTCCGGGGGGAATCAGCCCCAGCATTTT
TRBJ2-1,few,NA,TRBV11-3,CASSLRGGSYNEQFF,TGTGCCAGCAGCTTAAGGGGAGGCTCCTACAATGAGCAGTTCTTC
TRBJ2-3,once,NA,TRBV15,CATSRSFRGFRTDTQYF,TGTGCCACCAGCAGGAGTTTCAGGGGATTTCGCACAGATACGCAGTATTTT
TRBJ2-5,NA,TRBD1,TRBV30,CAWSAGTGLQETQYF,TGTGCCTGGAGTGCTGGGACAGGCCTCCAAGAGACCCAGTACTTC
TRBJ2-7,NA,NA,TRBV18,CASSGILRDEQYF,TGTGCCAGCTCGGGGATCCTCAGGGACGAGCAGTACTTC
TRBJ2-1,NA,TRBD2,TRBV15,CATSRSRGGSEWKFF,TGTGCCACCAGCAGATCTAGGGGCGGGAGCGAATGGAAGTTCTTC
TRBJ2-5,NA,NA,TRBV30,CAWSVNNFETQYF,TGTGCCTGGAGTGTAAATAATTTCGAGACCCAGTACTTC
TRBJ1-2,NA,NA,TRBV7-2,CASSLEQGYGYTF,TGTGCCAGCAGCTTAGAACAGGGCTATGGCTACACCTTC
TRBJ2-1,NA,NA,TRBV4-1,CASSPRDSYNEQFF,TGCGCCAGCAGCCCCCGCGACTCCTACAATGAGCAGTTCTTC
TRBJ2-1,NA,NA,TRBV9,CASTMAGAGEQFF,TGTGCCAGCACCATGGCGGGGGCCGGAGAGCAGTTCTTC
TRBJ2-1,NA,NA,TRBV6-1,CASSVLQGRQFF,TGTGCCAGCAGCGTCCTCCAGGGGAGGCAGTTCTTC
TRBJ1-4,NA,NA,TRBV6-1,CASSKPGSNEKLFF,TGTGCCAGCTCAAAGCCAGGCTCTAATGAAAAACTGTTTTTT
TRBJ2-3,few,NA,TRBV10-3,CAIRGGRETDTQYF,TGTGCCATCAGGGGTGGGCGGGAAACAGATACGCAGTATTTT
TRBJ2-3,NA,NA,TRBV25-1,CASTFVGARTDTQYF,TGTGCCAGCACCTTCGTGGGGGCCCGCACAGATACGCAGTATTTT
TRBJ2-7,few,NA,TRBV6-1,CASSVVTAEGQYF,TGTGCCAGCAGTGTAGTGACCGCGGAGGGGCAGTACTTC
TRBJ2-3,NA,TRBD2,TRBV7-8,CASSSPIGLAGADTQYF,TGTGCCAGCAGCTCCCCAATCGGACTAGCGGGAGCAGATACGCAGTATTTT
TRBJ2-7,NA,TRBD2,TRBV30,CAWRGGLAASYEQYF,TGTGCCTGGAGAGGGGGACTAGCGGCTTCCTACGAGCAGTACTTC
TRBJ2-7,NA,NA,TRBV2,CASSAIGVVEAYEQYF,TGTGCCAGCAGTGCGATAGGCGTAGTAGAGGCCTACGAGCAGTACTTC
TRBJ1-1,NA,TRBD1,TRBV5-4,CASSYSQGASTEAFF,TGTGCCAGCAGCTATTCACAGGGGGCGAGCACTGAAGCTTTCTTT